This TCR beta chain was observed in a study of regulatory T cells in long-lasting Graves disease. Findings and limits, study-wide: Public clonotype sharing was higher in persistent than newly diagnosed patients.

Arm-PCR of CDR3 regions and iRepertoire HTBI primers were used to build TCR beta libraries. One entry per CDR3 protein results from TCRdb running MiXCR on the multiplex PCR reads. This sample has about 420,000 distinct CDR3 sequences, with roughly a quarter found just once. This CDR3 is built from 13 residues. V lost 3 bases and J 7 bases, leaving 9 bases between the germline ends. Germline V CDR1 and CDR2: SGHAT, FQNNGV. At least ten counts were recorded for this clonotype. Its antigen is unknown. Sample time point: persistent/refractory GD, antithyroid drugs over 5 years with positive TRAb. There was RNA extracted from PBMCs, and the TCR library was made from it.

The clonotype was recovered from a female donor with Graves disease. This sample comprised peripheral blood mononuclear cells (PBMCs), obtained when the disease was refractory, from a patient treated with antithyroid drugs. The chain combines TRBV11-2 with TRBJ2-2; D not resolved. CDR3 amino acids: CASSFTSIGELFF. Written as DNA, the CDR3 is TGTGCCAGCAGCTTCACATCTATCGGGGAGCTGTTTTTT.